This TCR beta chain is from a study of cytomegalovirus exposure and HLA in healthy donors (dated by TCRdb to about 2017). Turning to the overall study: According to a later analysis, the roughly 120 validation repertoires were produced on the same platform as the approximately 600 repertoires of the first cohort. The study aimed to test whether cataloging public T cell receptors could reveal signatures of past pathogen exposure. High-throughput TCR immunosequencing, statistical association of individual TCRs with disease status, and machine learning were combined to predict cytomegalovirus infection status. A separate validation cohort of about 110 different subjects was used in addition to the approximately 700-subject first cohort. Broader findings and caveats from the paper: Most TCR sequences were seen in very few donors, while some public TCRs were found in many individuals. The classifier was reported to diagnose cytomegalovirus status with high specificity and sensitivity in both the original cohort and the validation cohort. In the study, about 150 TCR beta chains were listed as associated with cytomegalovirus. All 120 or so repertoires were used to score co-occurrence in the validation cohort in a later analysis, because that analysis had no HLA typing for the cohort. Subsequent analysis determined that TCRs grouped into clusters in the first cohort also showed a tendency toward co-occurrence across the roughly 120 validation repertoires, and about 94% of cluster scores exceeded 0. In vitro tests confirmed that three of the cytomegalovirus-associated TCR beta chains recognize cytomegalovirus antigens. It was suggested by the authors that the approach could potentially be generalized to other disease states and immunological phenotypes.

Donors formed part of the validation cohort, which comprised 120 subjects and was distinct from the first cohort of under 850 subjects. The receptor library was made with the immunoSEQ multiplex PCR assay. The study's processing was this. A statistical classification framework was built for diagnosing cytomegalovirus status from the catalog of TCR beta chain sequences. TCRdb provides this immuneACCESS table in a form limited to in-frame rearrangements. Some clones are lacking; in checked studies, under half of them reflect an unresolved V gene, and why the rest are absent is not known. That table is the source of V, J and clone size, and D and trimming were worked out from the DNA. This sample has roughly 120,000 clones in its table, and roughly 88% of those were observed once. The top ten hold approximately 4.9% of the sample. The table lists this clone with a count of one. The antigen it binds to is not known. No base-level quality is on record; no much larger clone is a single base apart.

Reading the germline V gene gives CDR1 SGHTA and CDR2 FQGNSA. The CDR3 contains 13 residues, cysteine and phenylalanine counted. This entry keeps only the CDR3 DNA: 39 bases, framed from base 1. Trimming at the junction amounts to 3 bases on V and 8 bases on J, and the germline ends lie 11 bases apart. The clonotype originates from a man aged 18 to 29 in good health and CMV-seronegative. The sequence joins TRBV7-2 to TRBJ2-1, and perhaps TRBD2 as D gene, on 5 matching bases. The sequencing input was PBMCs. The CDR3 amino acid sequence is: CASSFLSGDEQFF. The sequence in DNA is TGTGCCAGCAGCTTTCTCTCCGGGGATGAGCAGTTCTTC.